This T cell receptor (beta chain) was documented in a study of T cell changes during pregnancy in multiple sclerosis. This CDR3 is 14 amino acids long. V was pared by 3 bases and J by 2 bases, with 9 bases between. Per germline, CDR1 SEHNR and CDR2 FQNEAQ (reference sequence). Using immunoSEQ multiplex PCR, the repertoire was profiled, and TCRdb retains in-frame clones only, with some absent. The repertoire includes about 40,000 clones, approximately 94% of them detected once, and more than 1.5% sits in the top ten. Sequenced material: peripheral blood, taken in the third trimester of pregnancy. This rearrangement joins TRBV7-9 to TRBJ2-3, with D possibly TRBD1 on 6 matching bases. The receptor was derived from a female donor with multiple sclerosis, enrolled in a pregnancy study. The CDR3 DNA reads as TGTGCCAGCAGCTTGGACAGATCCACAGATACGCAGTATTTT. Translating gives CASSLDRSTDTQYF.